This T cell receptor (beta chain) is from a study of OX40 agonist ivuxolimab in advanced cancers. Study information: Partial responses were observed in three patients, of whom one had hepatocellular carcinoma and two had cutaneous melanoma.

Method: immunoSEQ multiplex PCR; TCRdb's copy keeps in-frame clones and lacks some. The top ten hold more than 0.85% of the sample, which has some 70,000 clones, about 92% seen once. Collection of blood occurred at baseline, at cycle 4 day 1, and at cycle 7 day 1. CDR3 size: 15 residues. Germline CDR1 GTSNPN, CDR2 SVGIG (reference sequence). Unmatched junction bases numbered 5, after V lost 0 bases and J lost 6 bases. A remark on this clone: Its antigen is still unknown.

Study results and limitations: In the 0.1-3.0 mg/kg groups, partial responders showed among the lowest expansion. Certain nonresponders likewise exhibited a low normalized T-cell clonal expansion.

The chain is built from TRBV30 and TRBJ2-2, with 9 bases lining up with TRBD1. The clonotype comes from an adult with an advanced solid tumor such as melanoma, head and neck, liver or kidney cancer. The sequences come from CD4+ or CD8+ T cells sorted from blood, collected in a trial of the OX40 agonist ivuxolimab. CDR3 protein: CAWSVTGGAAGELFF. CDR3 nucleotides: TGTGCCTGGAGTGTAACAGGGGGCGCGGCCGGGGAGCTGTTTTTT.